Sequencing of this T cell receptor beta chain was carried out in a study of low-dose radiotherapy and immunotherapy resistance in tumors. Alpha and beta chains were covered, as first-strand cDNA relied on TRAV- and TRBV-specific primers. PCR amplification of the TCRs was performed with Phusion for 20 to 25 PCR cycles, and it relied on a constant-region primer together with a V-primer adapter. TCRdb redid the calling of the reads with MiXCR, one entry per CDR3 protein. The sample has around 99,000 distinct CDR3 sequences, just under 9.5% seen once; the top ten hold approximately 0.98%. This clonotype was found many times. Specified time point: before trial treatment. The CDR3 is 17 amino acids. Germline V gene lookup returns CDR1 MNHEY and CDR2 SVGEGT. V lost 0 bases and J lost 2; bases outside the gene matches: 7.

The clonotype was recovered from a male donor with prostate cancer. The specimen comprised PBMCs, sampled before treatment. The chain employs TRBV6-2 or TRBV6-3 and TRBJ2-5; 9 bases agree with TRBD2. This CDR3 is CASSYSSRLAVQETQYF. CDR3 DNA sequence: TGTGCCAGCAGTTACTCCTCAAGACTAGCGGTGCAAGAGACCCAGTACTTC.